The 32 T cell receptor beta chains listed next were all sequenced from one sample in a study of Ad26.COV2.S vaccination and SARS-CoV-2 variants. The method was immunoSEQ multiplex PCR; TCRdb's version includes in-frame clones alone and lacks a portion of them. The sample records around 300,000 clones, under 90% being singletons. Indicated treatment: 19 received Ad26.COV2.S at low or high dose, single or two shots; 5 received placebo; per-sample allocation not given. Samples came from day 63 after the first vaccine or placebo injection. Material: peripheral blood, obtained in a trial of Ad26.COV2.S vaccine versus placebo. Receptor source: a person aged 18-65 years who received the Ad26.COV2.S COVID-19 vaccine or a placebo.

The genes are TRBV15 and TRBJ2-3; 11 positions agree with TRBD2. The CDR3 spans 16 residues. Germline V gene sequence: CDR1 LNHNV, CDR2 YYDKDF (reference sequence). J was trimmed by 0 bases and V by 4 bases; bases with no gene match: 3. This chain's CDR3 is CATSNSGRGSTDTQYF. CDR3 DNA: TGTGCCACCAGCAATAGCGGGAGGGGTAGCACAGATACGCAGTATTTT.

The chain employs TRBV2 and TRBJ2-7, with D possibly TRBD2 on 5 matching bases. The CDR3 sequence is 13 residues long. CDR1 and CDR2 from the germline V gene are SNHLY and FYNNEI. Trimming took 6 bases from V and 6 from J, leaving 15 bases between them. CDR3 in amino acids: CASRGFGGPEQYF. CDR3 in DNA: TGTGCCAGCAGGGGGTTCGGAGGTCCCGAGCAGTACTTC.

The chain joins TRBV7-9 to TRBJ1-1; D unresolved. The germline V and J ends were trimmed by 3 bases and 5 bases, with 13 bases remaining between them. The CDR3 is 14 amino acids. Germline V gene data show CDR1 as SEHNR and CDR2 as FQNEAQ (reference sequence). The DNA of the CDR3 is TGTGCCAGCAGCTTTATGACACTGGGGACTGAAGCTTTCTTT. Translated: CASSFMTLGTEAFF.

This chain uses TRBV6-5 with TRBJ2-1, with D maybe TRBD1 (6 bases). Germline assignment: CDR1 MNHEY and CDR2 SVGAGI. The ends were cut back, 3 bases at V and 8 bases at J, with 17 bases in the middle. The CDR3 extends over 15 amino acids. In nucleotides, the CDR3 is TGTGCCAGCAGTTATTATAAGGGGGTCGTCTATGAGCAGTTCTTC. Translation: CASSYYKGVVYEQFF.

This clone was recorded only once. The gene calls are TRBV7-2 and TRBJ2-4; D not resolved. CDR3 size: 13 residues. Per germline, CDR1 SGHTA and CDR2 FQGNSA. V gave up 5 bases and J gave up 5 bases, with 10 bases separating them. In DNA form, the CDR3 reads TGTGCCAGCAGCGTCCCGGCGGAAAACATTCAGTACTTC. Translated, it gives CASSVPAENIQYF.

V is TRBV27 and J is TRBJ2-1; 7 bases are shared with TRBD1. Germline lookup yields CDR1 MNHEY and CDR2 SMNVEV (reference sequence). The CDR3 is 17 residues long. Losses at the gene ends were 2 bases for V and 9 bases for J; bases not matched to a gene: 16. The CDR3 DNA reads TGTGCCAGCAGTTTAAGAACAGGGGTACACCGAATCGGTGAGCAGTTCTTC. Its protein is CASSLRTGVHRIGEQFF.

The genes are TRBV4-3 and TRBJ1-1; D call uncertain. The CDR3 is 16 amino acids. From germline, CDR1 is LGHNA and CDR2 YSLEER. V lost 0 bases and J 4 bases, leaving 15 bases between the germline ends. Here the CDR3 DNA reads TGCGCCAGCAGCCAAGACGTCATAGGGATGAGCACTGAAGCTTTCTTT. It specifies CASSQDVIGMSTEAFF.

The chain uses TRBV4-1 and TRBJ2-1; D is possibly TRBD2 (5 bases). Germline V gene sequence: CDR1 MGHRA, CDR2 YSYEKL. CDR3 length: 14 residues. The V end lost 1 base, the J end lost 7 bases, and 11 bases lay between the germline ends. CDR3 DNA sequence: TGCGCCAGCAGCCAAGTCGGACGGGGAAATGAGCAGTTCTTC. Protein sequence: CASSQVGRGNEQFF.

V gene TRBV4-2 combines with J gene TRBJ2-1; TRBD2 matches 11 bases. The CDR3 extends over 16 amino acids. From germline, CDR1 is LGHNA and CDR2 YNFKEQ. Trimming at V came to 3 bases and at J to 8 bases, leaving 9 bases not matched to a gene. As DNA, the CDR3 is TGTGCCAGCAGCCAGAGAATGGGACTAGCGGTAGATGAGCAGTTCTTC. Its protein is CASSQRMGLAVDEQFF.

This rearrangement joins TRBV29-1 to TRBJ1-2; 12 bases are a match to TRBD1. The CDR3 contains 14 residues. After removal of 4 bases from V and 8 bases from J, the junction contained 8 bases not matched to a gene. Germline V gene sequence: CDR1 SQVTM, CDR2 ANQGSEA. The CDR3 is CSVGGTGGREGYTF. CDR3 DNA: TGCAGCGTTGGTGGGACAGGGGGCCGGGAAGGCTACACCTTC.

The rearrangement links TRBV13 to TRBJ2-3; tentatively, D is TRBD2 (6 bases). CDR3 length: 15 amino acids. Trimming took off 5 bases at V and 8 bases at J, with 20 bases between the two ends. Germline assignment: CDR1 PRHDT and CDR2 FYEKMQ (reference sequence). CDR3 nucleotide sequence: TGTGCCAGCAGCCCAGGTGGGTCGGGAGAAGGTACGCAGTATTTT. The encoded protein is CASSPGGSGEGTQYF.

The rearrangement uses TRBV7-9 and TRBJ1-4; D is undetermined. Germline CDR1 SEHNR, CDR2 FQNEAQ (reference sequence). The CDR3 sequence is 16 residues long. Trimming pared 5 bases from V and 10 bases from J, leaving 23 bases between. The CDR3 region is CASSPPTVSAVGKLFF. The CDR3 DNA reads as TGTGCCAGCAGCCCTCCCACAGTTTCTGCAGTCGGAAAACTGTTTTTT.

The chain uses TRBV27 and TRBJ1-1; no clear D. V was clipped by 3 bases and J by 2 bases, with 13 bases between them. CDR3 length equals 15 residues. Per the germline V gene, CDR1 is MNHEY and CDR2 is SMNVEV (reference sequence). The CDR3 loop reads CASSLYAGINTEAFF. Written as DNA, the CDR3 is TGTGCCAGCAGTTTGTATGCGGGGATTAACACTGAAGCTTTCTTT.

A few counts support this clone. The J gene is TRBJ1-2, the V gene TRBV21-1; TRBD1, the table's D call, lacks a check against the DNA. TRBV21-1 is a documented pseudogene. The length of the CDR3 is 19 residues. The CDR3 here is CASSSKPGQPIPSAYGYTF. CDR3 nucleotide sequence: TGTGCCAGCAGCTCGAAGCCGGGACAGCCAATTCCATCGGCCTATGGCTACACCTTC.

This chain links TRBV2 with TRBJ1-2; D gene ambiguous. Trimming cost V 4 bases and J 4 bases, with 22 bases left between them. Germline V CDR1 and CDR2: SNHLY, FYNNEI. This CDR3 is built from 17 residues. Here the CDR3 reads CASSGWKGGSTVYGYTF. The CDR3 nucleotides are TGTGCCAGCAGTGGTTGGAAGGGTGGCAGTACCGTCTATGGCTACACCTTC.

The rearrangement joins TRBV7-9 to TRBJ1-1, with no clear D. Per germline, CDR1 SEHNR and CDR2 FQNEAQ (reference sequence). Trimming shortened V by 1 base and J by 1 base, and 7 bases separated the two germline ends. This CDR3 has 14 residues. The CDR3 spells CASSLDRTNTEAFF. CDR3 nucleotides: TGTGCCAGCAGCTTAGATCGGACGAACACTGAAGCTTTCTTT.

The V gene is TRBV6-6, the J gene TRBJ2-3; tentatively, D is TRBD2 (7 bases). The CDR3 sequence is 15 residues long. The V end lost 4 bases, the J end lost 3 bases, and 14 bases lay between the germline ends. Per germline, CDR1 MNHNY and CDR2 SVGAGI (reference sequence). CDR3 sequence reads: CASSFGGAGTDTQYF. The CDR3 nucleotides read TGTGCCAGCAGTTTTGGGGGGGCGGGAACAGATACGCAGTATTTT.

This chain connects TRBV24-1 to TRBJ2-1; the D gene is possibly TRBD2 (7 bases). The CDR3 has 12 residues. The V gene lost 3 bases and the J gene lost 10 bases, with 9 bases spanning the gap. CDR1 KGHDR and CDR2 SFDVKD come from the germline V gene. The CDR3 bases are TGTGCCACCAGTGATGAGGGGGGGGAGCAGTTCTTC. It codes for CATSDEGGEQFF.

This clone was seen just once. The gene calls are TRBV7-2 and TRBJ1-2; 7 bases match TRBD1. Germline-derived CDR1 and CDR2 are SGHTA and FQGNSA. There are 17 residues in the CDR3. J was trimmed by 6 bases and V by 4 bases; bases with no gene match: 17. The CDR3 protein is CASSSPQGSLPLHGYTF. As DNA, the CDR3 is TGTGCCAGCAGCTCCCCACAGGGGTCGCTCCCATTACATGGCTACACCTTC. Filled out from reference TRBV7-2 and TRBJ1-2, the complete variable domain reads GAGVSQSPSNKVTEKGKDVELRCDPISGHTALYWYRQSLGQGLEFLIYFQGNSAPDKSGLPSDRFSAERTGGSVSTLTIQRTQQEDSAVYLCASSSPQGSLPLHGYTFGSGTRLTVV.

This sequence joins TRBV29-1 and TRBJ2-5, with D possibly being TRBD1 (6 bases). This CDR3 has 13 residues. Germline V gene lookup returns CDR1 SQVTM and CDR2 ANQGSEA. Deletions cut 7 bases from V and 5 bases from J, with 17 bases between. CDR3 nucleotides: TGCAGCGGGGGCCCAGGGGCTCGGGAGACCCAGTACTTC. Amino acids: CSGGPGARETQYF.

The chain couples TRBV7-2 to TRBJ1-1; no firm D call. The V gene's germline CDR1 is SGHTA and CDR2 FQGNSA. This CDR3 comprises 16 residues. V gave up 6 bases and J gave up 0 bases, with 17 bases separating them. In nucleotides, the CDR3 is TGTGCCAGCAGGCCCCCGTGGTATACGATGAACACTGAAGCTTTCTTT. Amino acids: CASRPPWYTMNTEAFF.

V gene TRBV25-1 combines with J gene TRBJ1-2, with a possible D match to TRBD1 (5 bases). Trimming pared 1 base from V and 4 bases from J, leaving 13 bases between. The germline V gene has CDR1 MGHDK and CDR2 SYGVNS. The CDR3 extends over 15 amino acids. The DNA for the CDR3 is TGTGCCAGCAGTGAATTATCGACGGGGGGCTATGGCTACACCTTC. Protein product: CASSELSTGGYGYTF.

The CDR3 DNA reads TGTGCCAGCAGCTGGGGGCGGGGGGGAAGAGATACGCAGTATTTT. Translating it yields CASSWGRGGRDTQYF. This chain links TRBV7-9 with TRBJ2-3; 9 bases are shared with TRBD2. J was trimmed by 5 bases and V by 4 bases; bases with no gene match: 7. Germline V gene sequence: CDR1 SEHNR, CDR2 FQNEAQ (reference sequence). This CDR3 is built from 15 residues.

This clone appeared once. The V gene is TRBV27, the J gene TRBJ1-4, with unresolved D. Germline loops: CDR1 MNHEY, CDR2 SMNVEV (reference sequence). V dropped 3 bases and J dropped 8 bases, with 16 bases sitting between them. The CDR3 is 15 residues long. The CDR3 loop reads CASSFSGGQSEKLFF. CDR3 DNA sequence: TGTGCCAGCAGTTTCTCCGGTGGTCAGTCAGAAAAACTGTTTTTT. Combining the CDR3 with reference TRBV27 and TRBJ1-4 gives the whole variable domain EAQVTQNPRYLITVTGKKLTVTCSQNMNHEYMSWYRQDPGLGLRQIYYSMNVEVTDKGDVPEGYKVSRKEKRNFPLILESPSPNQTSLYFCASSFSGGQSEKLFFGSGTQLSVL.

The chain uses TRBV7-9 and TRBJ1-1; perhaps TRBD1 as D (6 bases). Per germline, CDR1 SEHNR and CDR2 FQNEAQ (reference sequence). Trimming took 1 base from V and 3 from J, leaving 15 bases between them. The CDR3 sequence is 16 residues long. The CDR3 loop is CASSLGDTMVDTEAFF. CDR3 DNA sequence: TGTGCCAGCAGCTTAGGGGACACCATGGTCGACACTGAAGCTTTCTTT.

This CDR3 is CASSQASPATDTQYF. CDR3 sequence (DNA): TGCGCCAGCAGCCAAGCTAGCCCCGCCACAGATACGCAGTATTTT. The rearrangement uses TRBV4-1 and TRBJ2-3; TRBD2 is a possible D gene (5 bases). The V end was cut by 1 base, the J end by 2 bases, with 10 bases between. The CDR3 covers 15 residues. From germline, CDR1 is MGHRA and CDR2 YSYEKL.

The chain links TRBV7-2 to TRBJ1-1; the D gene is possibly TRBD1 (5 bases). V was shortened by 7 bases and J by 4 bases, with 10 bases between the two germline ends. Germline assignment: CDR1 SGHTA and CDR2 FQGNSA. This CDR3 contains 12 residues. CDR3 nucleotides: TGTGCCAGCACCCTAACAGGCACTGAAGCTTTCTTT. It specifies CASTLTGTEAFF.

This chain joins TRBV6-5 and TRBJ2-3, with a weak D call TRBD2 (5 bases). The V end was cut by 2 bases, the J end by 2 bases, with 14 bases between. Germline V CDR1 and CDR2: MNHEY, SVGAGI. The CDR3 sequence is 16 residues long. The CDR3 DNA follows: TGTGCCAGCAGTTACGGTAGCGAGTTGGTCACAGATACGCAGTATTTT. Protein: CASSYGSELVTDTQYF.

This chain links TRBV20-1 with TRBJ1-2, with D hard to call. CDR3 length: 10 amino acids. The germline V gene has CDR1 DFQATT and CDR2 SNEGSKA (reference sequence). Trimming removed 7 bases from V and 6 bases from J, with 9 bases in between. The CDR3 DNA reads TGCAGTGTGAGGCGTGATGGCTACACCTTC. This codes for CSVRRDGYTF.

This CDR3 reads CASSLGGLTDTQYF. CDR3 DNA: TGTGCCAGCAGCTTAGGGGGTCTGACAGATACGCAGTATTTT. V and J are TRBV11-2 and TRBJ2-3; D unclear. V lost 1 base to trimming and J lost 3 bases, with 8 bases between them. Germline lookup yields CDR1 SGHAT and CDR2 FQNNGV. The CDR3 is 14 residues long.

The chain is built from TRBV7-9 and TRBJ2-5; D is unclear. CDR3 length: 13 amino acids. V lost 4 bases and J 1 base, leaving 7 bases between the germline ends. CDR1 and CDR2 (germline): SEHNR, FQNEAQ (reference sequence). The CDR3 DNA reads as TGTGCCAGCAGCTGGGGATTCCAAGAGACCCAGTACTTC. Residues: CASSWGFQETQYF.

The J gene is TRBJ2-1, the V gene TRBV5-4, with a tentative D call TRBD2 (5 bases). V was clipped by 4 bases and J by 10 bases, with 12 bases between them. This CDR3 region has 12 residues. CDR1 and CDR2 (germline): SGHNT, YYREEE (reference sequence). CDR3 DNA: TGTGCCAGCAGCCCTCACCTAGCAGAGCAGTTCTTC. Its translation is CASSPHLAEQFF.